Sequencing of this T cell receptor (beta chain) was carried out in a study of shared clonotypes between healthy human individuals. General study findings and limits: Clonotype sharing among donors was thought likely to change with sequencing depth.

V was pared by 5 bases and J by 3 bases, with 3 bases of the junction left unmatched. CDR3 length: 13 amino acids. Germline lookup yields CDR1 MNHNS and CDR2 SASEGT. Deep was the level used in running the assay. Produced via immunoSEQ multiplex PCR; TCRdb's table is partial and in-frame only. The sample shows about 2.3 million clones, approximately 93% of them seen only once. As to this clone: Its specificity is not known.

The source material was naive CD4+ T cells from PBMCs. This sample's subset: CD45RA+ positively selected. J is TRBJ1-2 and V is TRBV6-1; TRBD1 matches at 7 bases. This sequence was found in a man between 18 and 35 years old in good health. Some clones in this sample may be carry-over from other donors' samples. For the CDR3, the DNA is TGTGCCAGCAGTCAGGGGGTGGACTATGGCTACACCTTC. Amino acids: CASSQGVDYGYTF.